These 27 T cell receptor beta chains came from one sample sequenced in a study of OX40 agonist ivuxolimab in advanced cancers. Data came from immunoSEQ multiplex PCR; TCRdb stores just in-frame clones and leaves some out. In the table there are tens of thousands of clones, about 90% of which are singletons. This sample comprised CD4+ or CD8+ T cells sorted from blood, obtained in a trial of the OX40 agonist ivuxolimab. All receptors derive from an adult with an advanced solid tumor such as melanoma, head and neck, liver or kidney cancer.

This chain connects TRBV6-5 to TRBJ2-2; D is perhaps TRBD1 (5 bases). Germline V CDR1 and CDR2: MNHEY, SVGAGI. The CDR3 totals 13 residues. V lost 6 bases and J lost 6, with 11 bases in between. For the CDR3, the DNA is TGTGCCAGCAGGATTCAGGGATCCGGGGAGCTGTTTTTT. It is translated as CASRIQGSGELFF.

This chain joins TRBV6-5 and TRBJ2-2; the D is unclear. V was shortened by 7 bases and J by 6 bases, with 9 bases between the two germline ends. CDR3 length: 12 amino acids. Looked up from germline, CDR1 is MNHEY and CDR2 is SVGAGI. The CDR3: CASTNFAGELFF. In DNA form, the CDR3 reads TGTGCCAGCACCAATTTCGCCGGGGAGCTGTTTTTT.

The genes are TRBV21-1 and TRBJ1-1. TRBV21-1 is classified as a pseudogene. The CDR3 spans 15 residues. The CDR3 coding sequence is TGTGCCAGCAGCACCACCAGGCAGAGGTACCCTGAAGCTTTCTTT. Translation gives CASSTTRQRYPEAFF.

V and J are TRBV7-2 and TRBJ2-2; the match to TRBD2 covers 9 bases. The germline gives CDR1 SGHTA, CDR2 FQGNSA. CDR3 length: 15 residues. With 3 bases clipped from V and 7 bases from J, the junction kept 6 bases outside the gene matches. In nucleotides, the CDR3 is TGTGCCAGCAGCTTTATGGCTAGCGGGGTCGGGGAGCTGTTTTTT. This gives the protein CASSFMASGVGELFF.

This chain links TRBV10-2 with TRBJ2-7, with 9 bases fitting TRBD1. This CDR3 comprises 14 residues. Germline lookup yields CDR1 WSHSY and CDR2 SAAADI. The V and J ends lost 4 bases and 1 base, in that order; junction bases with no gene match: 2. In DNA, the CDR3 is TGCGCCAGCAGTGGGACAGGGGCGTCCTACGAGCAGTACTTC. Its protein product is CASSGTGASYEQYF.

This clone is a singleton in its sample. J is TRBJ2-1 and V is TRBV7-2; D assignment may be TRBD1 or TRBD2 (5 bases each). Germline lookup yields CDR1 SGHTA and CDR2 FQGNSA. CDR3 size: 14 residues. V shed 0 bases and J shed 8 bases, with 11 bases lying between them. The CDR3 nucleotides read TGTGCCAGCAGCTTAGCCAGCCTGGGGGATGAGCAGTTCTTC. Translation gives CASSLASLGDEQFF.

The chain uses TRBV28 and TRBJ1-4; a possible D gene is TRBD1 (5 bases). This CDR3 contains 14 residues. Trimming took 5 bases from V and 3 from J, leaving 10 bases between them. Germline V gene sequence: CDR1 MDHEN, CDR2 SYDVKM. The CDR3 here is CASSTRGSNEKLFF. The CDR3 DNA reads TGTGCCAGCAGTACAAGGGGATCTAATGAAAAACTGTTTTTT.

About this clone itself: A junction end diverges from the germline sequence, so it may reflect a read error. This rearrangement joins TRBV6-5 to TRBJ1-6; TRBD1 is a possible D gene (5 bases). This CDR3 has 14 amino acids. CDR1 is MNHEY, CDR2 SVGAGI, per germline. CDR3 DNA: TGTGCCATCAGTGAGTCGAAAGGGACCGCGGCGCTCCACTTT. It translates to CAISESKGTAALHF.

The chain joins TRBV7-6 to TRBJ2-5; 12 bases agree with TRBD2. This CDR3 contains 15 residues. Looked up from germline, CDR1 is SGHVS and CDR2 is FNYEAQ. J gave up 1 base and V 5 bases, and 2 bases lay outside the gene matches. DNA of the CDR3: TGTGCCAGCAGCCTACTAGCGGGGGGCCAAGAGACCCAGTACTTC. Translating gives CASSLLAGGQETQYF.

This chain uses TRBV27 with TRBJ1-5, with no clear D. Trimming removed 3 bases at V and 4 bases at J, with 7 bases between. This CDR3 has 13 amino acids. CDR1 and CDR2 (germline): MNHEY, SMNVEV (reference sequence). CDR3 sequence (DNA): TGTGCCAGCAGTTTCGGGGTGAATCAGCCCCAGCATTTT. This sequence encodes CASSFGVNQPQHF.

The J gene is TRBJ1-1, the V gene TRBV29-1; 8 bases match TRBD1. J gave up 4 bases and V 6 bases, and 10 bases lay outside the gene matches. The CDR3 runs 14 residues. In germline, CDR1 is SQVTM, CDR2 ANQGSEA. The DNA of the CDR3 is TGCAGCGTGGTGACAGGGGAGGAGAGCACTGAAGCTTTCTTT. Encoded protein: CSVVTGEESTEAFF.

This clone was observed once. This sequence joins TRBV7-2 and TRBJ2-7; D not certain. Germline-derived CDR1 and CDR2 are SGHTA and FQGNSA. Trimming took off 1 base at V and 6 bases at J, with 7 bases between the two ends. This CDR3 comprises 12 residues. This chain's CDR3 is CASSLGTLEQYF. The CDR3 region has the DNA TGTGCCAGCAGCTTAGGGACCCTCGAGCAGTACTTC.

This clone has just a few counts. The CDR3 sequence: CASSPGFHQPQHF. Written as DNA, the CDR3 is TGCGCCAGCAGCCCGGGTTTTCATCAGCCCCAGCATTTT. This chain joins TRBV4-3 and TRBJ1-5, with unresolved D. CDR3 length equals 13 residues. CDR1 and CDR2 from the germline V gene are LGHNA and YSLEER. V was pared by 4 bases and J by 5 bases, with 9 bases between.

The chain couples TRBV13 to TRBJ2-7; D may correspond to TRBD1 or TRBD2 (5 bases each). Germline V gene lookup returns CDR1 PRHDT and CDR2 FYEKMQ (reference sequence). The ends were cut back, 5 bases at V and 2 bases at J, with 13 bases in the middle. This CDR3 is 14 amino acids long. CDR3 sequence: CASSPRDGPYEQYF. The CDR3 nucleotides are TGTGCCAGCAGCCCCCGGGACGGACCCTACGAGCAGTACTTC.

The V gene is TRBV30, the J gene TRBJ2-1; 8 nucleotides align to TRBD2. The CDR3 runs to 17 residues. Trimming at V came to 0 bases and at J to 1 base, leaving 8 bases not matched to a gene. Looked up from germline, CDR1 is GTSNPN and CDR2 is SVGIG (reference sequence). The CDR3 coding sequence is TGTGCCTGGAGTGTAGCCCAGCGGGGGCTTTCCTACAATGAGCAGTTCTTC. This gives the protein CAWSVAQRGLSYNEQFF.

The chain couples TRBV11-2 to TRBJ2-1; D unresolved. This CDR3 contains 11 residues. The V end was cut by 5 bases, the J end by 8 bases, with 7 bases between. Germline CDR1 is SGHAT and CDR2 is FQNNGV. The chain's CDR3 is CASSLQYEQFF. The CDR3 nucleotides are TGTGCCAGCAGCCTACAATATGAGCAGTTCTTC. The full variable domain, in which reference TRBV11-2 and TRBJ2-1 provide the parts outside the CDR3, is EAGVAQSPRYKIIEKRQSVAFWCNPISGHATLYWYQQILGQGPKLLIQFQNNGVVDDSQLPKDRFSAERLKGVDSTLKIQPAKLEDSAVYLCASSLQYEQFFGPGTRLTVL.

The chain joins TRBV11-2 to TRBJ2-7; D tentatively reads TRBD1 or TRBD2 (6 bases each). From germline, CDR1 is SGHAT and CDR2 FQNNGV. The CDR3 covers 12 residues. The V end was cut by 7 bases, the J end by 3 bases, with 10 bases between. The DNA of the CDR3 is TGTGCCAGCACGGAGGGGGGCTACGAGCAGTACGTC. Its protein product is CASTEGGYEQYV.

The J gene is TRBJ2-4, the V gene TRBV11-2, with D unresolved. Germline V gene sequence: CDR1 SGHAT, CDR2 FQNNGV. V was trimmed by 1 base and J by 0 bases, leaving 19 bases between them. The CDR3 extends over 19 amino acids. The CDR3 coding sequence is TGTGCCAGCAGCTTAGCCGGGTCCTCCCAAAAGATAGCCAAAAACATTCAGTACTTC. It translates to CASSLAGSSQKIAKNIQYF.

The CDR3 spells CASSASGGVTYNEQFF. The CDR3 DNA reads TGTGCCAGCAGCGCTAGCGGAGGTGTCACCTACAATGAGCAGTTCTTC. The J gene is TRBJ2-1, the V gene TRBV9; 7 nucleotides agree with TRBD2. CDR3 length: 16 residues. Germline-derived CDR1 and CDR2 are SGDLS and YYNGEE. With 3 bases clipped from V and 2 bases from J, the junction kept 8 bases outside the gene matches.

J is TRBJ1-5 and V is TRBV5-4; D is perhaps TRBD1 (5 bases). Germline V gene lookup returns CDR1 SGHNT and CDR2 YYREEE (reference sequence). CDR3 length: 13 amino acids. Between the trimmed V and J ends, which lost 4 bases and 11 bases, there was a span of 16 bases. This CDR3 is CASSHVTSGTQHF. As DNA, the CDR3 is TGTGCCAGCAGCCACGTTACATCAGGGACCCAGCATTTT.

The chain employs TRBV5-1 and TRBJ2-7, with D unclear. V shed 4 bases and J shed 2 bases, with 13 bases lying between them. In germline, CDR1 is SGHRS, CDR2 YFSETQ. The length of the CDR3 is 14 residues. As DNA, the CDR3 is TGCGCCAGCAGCCAGGATGGCCCCCCCTACGAGCAGTACTTC. Protein: CASSQDGPPYEQYF.

The chain recombines TRBV28 with TRBJ2-2; possible D gene TRBD2, 6 bases. The V end lost 3 bases, the J end lost 7 bases, and 15 bases lay between the germline ends. The CDR3 totals 15 residues. CDR1 is MDHEN, CDR2 SYDVKM, per germline. The CDR3 DNA reads TGTGCCAGCAGTTTGTCGCCCAACGGGGGCGGGGAGCTGTTTTTT. It codes for CASSLSPNGGGELFF.

The chain joins TRBV11-3 to TRBJ1-5, with a weak D call TRBD1 (5 bases). Germline values: CDR1 SGHNT, CDR2 YENEEA. The CDR3 has 17 amino acids. V lost 0 bases and J lost 1, with 13 bases in between. In nucleotides, the CDR3 is TGTGCCAGCAGCTTAGATCACGAGGGGCTAAGCAATCAGCCCCAGCATTTT. This codes for CASSLDHEGLSNQPQHF.

The chain recombines TRBV7-9 with TRBJ1-6; tentatively, D is TRBD1 (6 bases). The CDR3 has 14 amino acids. The germline V gene has CDR1 SEHNR and CDR2 FQNEAQ (reference sequence). V dropped 1 base and J dropped 9 bases, with 10 bases sitting between them. The CDR3 DNA reads as TGTGCCAGCAGCTTAGGGGACATCTCTTCACCCCTCCACTTT. This codes for CASSLGDISSPLHF.

This chain connects TRBV19 to TRBJ1-1; 11 bases agree with TRBD1. CDR3 length: 14 residues. Germline assignment: CDR1 LNHDA and CDR2 SQIVND (reference sequence). V trimming: 3 bases; J trimming: 4 bases; junction bases outside the gene matches: 1. As DNA, the CDR3 is TGTGCCAGTAGTATGGGGACAGGGGGCACTGAAGCTTTCTTT. Protein product: CASSMGTGGTEAFF. The whole variable domain, filled in from reference TRBV19 and TRBJ1-1, reads DGGITQSPKYLFRKEGQNVTLSCEQNLNHDAMYWYRQDPGQGLRLIYYSQIVNDFQKGDIAEGYSVSREKKESFPLTVTSAQKNPTAFYLCASSMGTGGTEAFFGQGTRLTVV.

This sequence joins TRBV4-3 and TRBJ2-3; D is unresolved. Deletions cut 5 bases from V and 0 bases from J, with 6 bases between. Germline V gene sequence: CDR1 LGHNA, CDR2 YSLEER. CDR3 length: 13 residues. The CDR3 DNA sequence: TGCGCCAGCAGCTCCTCTAGCACAGATACGCAGTATTTT. Its protein product is CASSSSSTDTQYF.

The rearrangement links TRBV14 to TRBJ2-7; TRBD1 aligns across 10 bases. V gave up 2 bases and J gave up 5 bases; unmatched junction bases: 6. Germline V lookup: CDR1 SGHDN, CDR2 FVKESK. This CDR3 is built from 15 residues. The CDR3 loop is CASSQFWTGGNEQYF. CDR3 coding DNA: TGTGCCAGCAGCCAATTTTGGACAGGGGGAAACGAGCAGTACTTC.